One sample yielded the 31 T cell receptor beta chains listed below, sequenced in a study of blood T cells in healthy people across ages (dated by TCRdb to the mid-2010s). The library was built by means of 5' RACE. Reads for this sample came from an Illumina HiSeq 2500. The second PCR ran for roughly 7 to 11 cycles and used a J-beta primer mix along with a sample-barcoded 5' primer. TCRdb itself trimmed the public reads at Q25 with fastp, ran MiXCR and retained productive beta chains. Each CDR3 protein appears once, grouped with its most common genes and DNA. Across this sample there are hundreds of thousands of distinct CDR3 sequences, with 45% to 50% seen only once. The ten most abundant clones make up roughly 31% of the sample. Input material: blood. The source is an older woman in good health.

The chain has TRBV20-1 and TRBJ2-5, with 13 positions matching TRBD2. CDR1 is DFQATT, CDR2 SNEGSKA, per germline (reference sequence). The CDR3 spans 14 residues. J lost 5 bases, V lost 5 bases, and 5 bases had no gene match. The CDR3 region is CSAGGTSGVETQYF. DNA of the CDR3: TGCAGTGCTGGCGGGACTAGCGGGGTCGAGACCCAGTACTTC.

V gene TRBV7-3 combines with J gene TRBJ2-5; the D call may be TRBD1 or TRBD2 (6 bases each). Germline V gene sequence: CDR1 SGHTA, CDR2 FQGTGA. V lost 5 bases and J 5 bases, leaving 18 bases between the germline ends. The CDR3 totals 15 residues. CDR3 region: CASSPVGGSGETQYF. CDR3 bases: TGTGCCAGCAGCCCAGTCGGGGGCTCGGGGGAGACCCAGTACTTC. Full variable domain (remainder filled in from reference TRBV7-3 and TRBJ2-5): GAGVSQTPSNKVTEKGKYVELRCDPISGHTALYWYRQSLGQGPEFLIYFQGTGAADDSGLPNDRFFAVRPEGSVSTLKIQRTERGDSAVYLCASSPVGGSGETQYFGPGTRLLVL.

This clonotype was seen a few times. This chain links TRBV20-1 with TRBJ2-7, with 7 bases fitting TRBD2. In germline, CDR1 is DFQATT, CDR2 SNEGSKA (reference sequence). With 3 bases clipped from V and 0 bases from J, the junction kept 5 bases outside the gene matches. The CDR3 is made up of 14 amino acids. CDR3 protein: CSASDASGSYEQYF. The CDR3, as DNA: TGCAGTGCTAGTGATGCTAGCGGCTCCTACGAGCAGTACTTC.

The chain carries TRBV12-3 or TRBV12-4 and TRBJ2-3; 10 bases map to TRBD2. J lost 6 bases, V lost 2 bases, and 8 bases had no gene match. The CDR3 loop spans 16 amino acids. The DNA for the CDR3 is TGTGCCAGCAGTTTAAGGGCTAGCGGGAGTCCCGATACGCAGTATTTT. Translated, it gives CASSLRASGSPDTQYF.

This clonotype was seen a handful of times. This rearrangement joins TRBV12-3 or TRBV12-4 to TRBJ1-6, with D possibly matching TRBD1 (6 bases). The CDR3 contains 13 residues. V lost 5 bases, J lost 11 bases, and 13 bases lay in between. The CDR3 DNA sequence: TGTGCCAGCAGTCCAGGACAGCCTACACCCCTCCACTTT. As protein: CASSPGQPTPLHF.

This CDR3 is CSVEVGGRVNTEAFF. CDR3 DNA sequence: TGCAGCGTTGAAGTCGGAGGCAGGGTGAACACTGAAGCTTTCTTT. The chain employs TRBV29-1 and TRBJ1-1; D might be TRBD1 (5 bases). Germline CDR1 is SQVTM and CDR2 is ANQGSEA. V lost 1 base and J 0 bases, leaving 12 bases between the germline ends. CDR3 length: 15 amino acids. The full variable domain, its missing parts supplied by reference TRBV29-1 and TRBJ1-1, is SAVISQKPSRDICQRGTSLTIQCQVDSQVTMMFWYRQQPGQSLTLIATANQGSEATYESGFVIDKFPISRPNLTFSTLTVSNMSPEDSSIYLCSVEVGGRVNTEAFFGQGTRLTVV.

The chain combines TRBV20-1 with TRBJ2-1; D is perhaps TRBD2 (6 bases). V lost 2 bases and J lost 5, with 16 bases in between. The CDR3 runs 15 residues. Per the germline V gene, CDR1 is DFQATT and CDR2 is SNEGSKA (reference sequence). CDR3 nucleotide sequence: TGCAGTGCTAGACGCGAGGGGCTAGCGAACAATGAGCAGTTCTTC. Translating gives CSARREGLANNEQFF.

The V call is TRBV27, the J call TRBJ1-1; TRBD1 matches at 7 bases. Germline CDR1 is MNHEY and CDR2 is SMNVEV (reference sequence). V lost 3 bases and J lost 1; bases outside the gene matches: 8. The CDR3 contains 16 residues. CDR3 in DNA: TGTGCCAGCAGTTTTTACCGCGGGACAGAGAACACTGAAGCTTTCTTT. This sequence encodes CASSFYRGTENTEAFF.

The chain carries TRBV28 and TRBJ1-2; tentatively, D is TRBD1 (5 bases). Trimming took off 2 bases at V and 2 bases at J, with 15 bases between the two ends. Germline V gene sequence: CDR1 MDHEN, CDR2 SYDVKM. The CDR3 length is 16 residues. The CDR3 coding sequence is TGTGCCAGCAGTTTAACCGGAGGGGCGCGAAACTATGGCTACACCTTC. Its protein product is CASSLTGGARNYGYTF.

Of note for this clonotype: The junction differs from germline at one of its ends, possibly a read error. The chain couples TRBV4-3 to TRBJ2-7, with D perhaps matching TRBD2 (6 bases). The end of the DNA aligns better with TRBJ2-5, so the J call may be wrong. The germline V gene has CDR1 LGHNA and CDR2 YSLEER. The CDR3 sequence is 14 residues long. The DNA of the CDR3 is TGCGCCAACAGCCAAGAAACTAGCTCAGAGACCCAGTACTTC. Protein: CANSQETSSETQYF.

The CDR3 reads CASSDGLGYNEQFF. The CDR3 DNA is TGTGCCAGCAGCGACGGGCTCGGATACAATGAGCAGTTCTTC. This rearrangement joins TRBV7-3 to TRBJ2-1; D is uncertain. Deletions cut 5 bases from V and 4 bases from J, with 12 bases between. The germline V gene has CDR1 SGHTA and CDR2 FQGTGA. The CDR3 runs to 14 residues.

The V and J genes are TRBV15 and TRBJ2-7; no clear D. Germline V gives CDR1 LNHNV, CDR2 YYDKDF (reference sequence). CDR3 length equals 12 residues. V was shortened by 2 bases and J by 1 base, with 3 bases between the two germline ends. CDR3 region: CATSRPSYEQYF. The CDR3 DNA reads as TGTGCCACCAGCAGACCGTCCTACGAGCAGTACTTC.

This clonotype has only a few counts. The genes are TRBV5-1 and TRBJ2-7; D might be TRBD1 (5 bases). The ends were cut back, 4 bases at V and 2 bases at J, with 16 bases in the middle. Per germline, CDR1 SGHRS and CDR2 YFSETQ. This CDR3 is 15 amino acids long. The CDR3 sequence is CASSVQGDKTYEQYF. The DNA of the CDR3 is TGCGCCAGCAGCGTCCAGGGCGATAAGACCTACGAGCAGTACTTC.

The chain employs TRBV20-1 and TRBJ2-1; D is uncertain. CDR1 is DFQATT and CDR2 is SNEGSKA in the germline V gene (reference sequence). The germline V and J ends were trimmed by 6 bases and 9 bases, with 12 bases remaining between them. This CDR3 contains 11 residues. CDR3 amino acids: CSARQRSEQFF. The DNA for the CDR3 is TGCAGTGCACGTCAGAGGAGTGAGCAGTTCTTC.

V usage is TRBV7-2 and J usage is TRBJ1-2, with D unclear. The CDR3 spans 16 residues. Trimming left V 0 bases short and J 4 bases short, with 15 bases between. Germline lookup yields CDR1 SGHTA and CDR2 FQGNSA. CDR3 bases: TGTGCCAGCAGCTTAGCGTCAGGTGGAGGGCGCTATGGCTACACCTTC. Translation: CASSLASGGGRYGYTF.

The rearrangement joins TRBV28 to TRBJ2-7; D uncertain. Germline lookup yields CDR1 MDHEN and CDR2 SYDVKM. The CDR3 extends over 11 amino acids. Trimming removed 7 bases at V and 9 bases at J, with 13 bases between. In DNA, the CDR3 is TGTGCCAGCAACCACGTAGGCGTGCAGTACTTC. Encoded protein: CASNHVGVQYF.

The chain employs TRBV7-2 and TRBJ2-7; D remains unclear. V dropped 3 bases and J dropped 3 bases, with 9 bases sitting between them. The CDR3 totals 13 residues. Germline V gene sequence: CDR1 SGHTA, CDR2 FQGNSA. CDR3 loop: CASSFRAFYEQYF. The DNA of the CDR3 is TGTGCCAGCAGCTTTAGGGCATTCTACGAGCAGTACTTC.

This clonotype came up a few times. This chain links TRBV2 with TRBJ2-7, with 7 bases identical to TRBD1. V shed 6 bases and J 3 bases; nucleotides not matched to a gene: 8. Germline assignment: CDR1 SNHLY and CDR2 FYNNEI. The CDR3 is 14 residues long. The CDR3, as DNA: TGTGCCAGCAGCGACCAGGGGGAAGGCTACGAGCAGTACTTC. Its protein is CASSDQGEGYEQYF.

This chain connects TRBV20-1 to TRBJ1-1; D uncertain. The germline gives CDR1 DFQATT, CDR2 SNEGSKA (reference sequence). CDR3 length equals 11 residues. V lost 1 base and J 2 bases, leaving 2 bases between the germline ends. CDR3 loop: CSARGNTEAFF. The CDR3, as DNA: TGCAGTGCTAGAGGAAACACTGAAGCTTTCTTT.

The chain uses TRBV7-3 and TRBJ2-2; D unclear. This CDR3 comprises 15 residues. Germline lookup yields CDR1 SGHTA and CDR2 FQGTGA. The V gene lost 5 bases and the J gene lost 1 base, with 11 bases spanning the gap. The CDR3 coding sequence is TGTGCCAGCAGCCCCCGACCAATGAACACCGGGGAGCTGTTTTTT. Its protein is CASSPRPMNTGELFF.

This clonotype was seen a few times. The chain couples TRBV28 to TRBJ1-4; D is unresolved. This CDR3 region has 12 residues. V lost 4 bases to trimming and J lost 6 bases, with 6 bases between them. Germline V gene data show CDR1 as MDHEN and CDR2 as SYDVKM. CDR3 protein: CASSSVDEKLFF. DNA for the CDR3: TGTGCCAGCAGTTCTGTCGATGAAAAACTGTTTTTT. Using reference TRBV28 and TRBJ1-4 for the parts outside the CDR3, the full variable domain is DVKVTQSSRYLVKRTGEKVFLECVQDMDHENMFWYRQDPGLGLRLIYFSYDVKMKEKGDIPEGYSVSREKKERFSLILESASTNQTSMYLCASSSVDEKLFFGSGTQLSVL.

This chain's CDR3 is CASSPGPPEAFF. In nucleotides, the CDR3 is TGTGCCAGCAGCCCTGGACCACCTGAAGCTTTCTTT. V and J are TRBV3-1 and TRBJ1-1; no clear D. Trimming removed 4 bases from V and 6 bases from J, with 9 bases in between. Germline CDR1 LGHDT, CDR2 YNNKEL (reference sequence). The CDR3 has 12 residues.

This clonotype was counted a few times. The gene calls are TRBV2 and TRBJ2-1, with TRBD2 as a possible D gene (7 bases). CDR3 length equals 16 residues. CDR1 is SNHLY and CDR2 is FYNNEI in the germline V gene. Trimming cost V 3 bases and J 3 bases, with 15 bases left between them. The CDR3 DNA reads as TGTGCCAGCAGTGATAGGGGGGGAGTGGACTACAATGAGCAGTTCTTC. Its translation: CASSDRGGVDYNEQFF.

The CDR3: CSGTGQGGEKLFF. In DNA form, the CDR3 reads TGCAGCGGCACCGGACAGGGAGGTGAAAAACTGTTTTTT. The chain has TRBV29-1 and TRBJ1-4, with TRBD1 matching over 8 bases. The V segment lost 7 bases and the J segment 7 bases; nucleotides outside the gene matches: 8. CDR3 length: 13 residues. Germline V gene sequence: CDR1 SQVTM, CDR2 ANQGSEA.

The rearrangement links TRBV20-1 to TRBJ2-1, with TRBD2 identical over 10 bases. CDR3 size: 14 residues. Trimming removed 4 bases from V and 4 bases from J; junction bases left unmatched: 4. Germline CDR1 is DFQATT and CDR2 is SNEGSKA (reference sequence). CDR3 in amino acids: CSATSGSPYNEQFF. CDR3 DNA sequence: TGCAGTGCTACTAGCGGGAGTCCATACAATGAGCAGTTCTTC.

The genes are TRBV20-1 and TRBJ2-1, with D maybe TRBD2 (7 bases). Germline CDR1 is DFQATT and CDR2 is SNEGSKA (reference sequence). The CDR3 is 16 amino acids. V shed 3 bases and J shed 6 bases, with 21 bases lying between them. The DNA for the CDR3 is TGCAGTGCTAGCCCCTGGGGCGGGAGAGGGGGCAATGAGCAGTTCTTC. This sequence encodes CSASPWGGRGGNEQFF.

The V gene is TRBV6-2 or TRBV6-3, the J gene TRBJ2-7, with TRBD2 as a possible D gene (5 bases). The germline V and J ends were trimmed by 5 bases and 6 bases, with 14 bases remaining between them. Germline CDR1 MNHEY, CDR2 SVGEGT. This CDR3 is built from 13 residues. The CDR3 DNA reads TGTGCCAGCAGTGACACGGACCTAGCCGAGCAGTACTTC. It is translated as CASSDTDLAEQYF.

The chain combines TRBV29-1 with TRBJ2-1; 7 bases are a match to TRBD1. The end of the DNA is better explained by TRBJ2-7, so the J call may be wrong. CDR3 size: 12 residues. Germline loops: CDR1 SQVTM, CDR2 ANQGSEA. CDR3 sequence (DNA): TGCAGCGGACAGGGTTTTCAGAATGAGCAGTACTTC. It yields the protein CSGQGFQNEQYF.

This clonotype has more than one count but fewer than ten. The CDR3 region is CASSLGGGDSYEQYF. The CDR3 coding sequence is TGTGCCAGCAGCTTGGGTGGGGGGGATTCCTACGAGCAGTACTTC. The rearrangement links TRBV7-3 to TRBJ2-7; 7 bases map to TRBD2. Germline CDR1 is SGHTA and CDR2 is FQGTGA. The V gene end was trimmed by 3 bases and the J gene end by 1 base; junction bases not matched to a gene: 6. The CDR3 runs to 15 residues.

This chain uses TRBV6-1 with TRBJ1-6; D unresolved. With 7 bases removed from V and 9 bases from J, the gap between germline ends came to 13 bases. The CDR3 is made up of 13 amino acids. Germline-derived CDR1 and CDR2 are MNHNS and SASEGT. The CDR3 spells CASTGTRGSPLHF. The CDR3 region has the DNA TGTGCCAGCACAGGAACGCGAGGTTCACCCCTCCACTTT.

This chain connects TRBV28 to TRBJ2-1, with TRBD2 matching over 11 bases. V was pared by 4 bases and J by 0 bases, with 5 bases of the junction left unmatched. This CDR3 region has 17 residues. Germline loops: CDR1 MDHEN, CDR2 SYDVKM. The CDR3 protein is CASSSPGLADSYNEQFF. The DNA of the CDR3 is TGTGCCAGCAGTTCCCCGGGACTAGCGGACTCCTACAATGAGCAGTTCTTC.